This is a list of T cell receptor beta chains from one sample in a study of cytomegalovirus exposure and HLA in healthy donors. TCRdb keeps only in-frame clones here, not all; method: immunoSEQ multiplex PCR. Among 150,000 to 200,000 clones listed, about 88% were seen once. Sequences were obtained from PBMCs. The receptors here all came from a woman between 18 and 29 years old in good health and CMV-seronegative. Both conserved end residues are part of each CDR3. Each record gives: V gene, J gene, D gene, clone size, CDR3 DNA, CDR3 protein. The D gene is left open where the match is weak. The size of a clone is reported for some rows only, either as once, few or many, or as a class for expanded clones.

TRBV5-1	TRBJ2-4	.	once	TGCGCCAGCAGTCAACAGGACGGGGGCATTCAGTACTTC	CASSQQDGGIQYF
TRBV6-5	TRBJ1-1	.	.	TGTGCCAGCAGTTCCCCGGGGAGTGCACCGGATTTCTTT	CASSSPGSAPDFF
TRBV5-1	TRBJ1-5	.	few	TGCGCCAGCAGTGTGGAGGGTCTTCAGGTGAACCAGCATTTT	CASSVEGLQVNQHF
TRBV6-1	TRBJ2-7	TRBD2	.	TGTGCCAGCCTTCCGGGAGGGTTAGGCGAGCAGTACTTC	CASLPGGLGEQYF
TRBV7-9	TRBJ2-7	TRBD1	.	TGTGCCAGCAGCTACGGACAGGCCGAGCAGTACTTC	CASSYGQAEQYF
TRBV6-1	TRBJ1-1	TRBD1	.	TGTGCCAGTGACAGGGTGAACACTGAAGCTTTCTTT	CASDRVNTEAFF
TRBV6-5	TRBJ1-2	.	.	TGTGCCAGCAGGAGTGGTCGCAACTATGGCTACACCTTC	CASRSGRNYGYTF
TRBV5-1	TRBJ2-3	TRBD2	.	TGCGCCAGCAGCTTGGCCCTGGGCGGGAGCCCTGCGGATACGCAGTATTTT	CASSLALGGSPADTQYF
TRBV2	TRBJ1-4	TRBD1	.	TGTGCCAGCAGCGGGACAGATGAAAAACTGTTTTTT	CASSGTDEKLFF
TRBV19	TRBJ2-5	.	.	TGTGCCAGTAGTCCAGGGCCGGGGACCCAGTACTTC	CASSPGPGTQYF
TRBV7-9	TRBJ1-1	TRBD1	.	TGTGCCAGCAGCTATATATATGGGACAGGGTCGAAATTGAACACTGAAGCTTTCTTT	CASSYIYGTGSKLNTEAFF
TRBV10-3	TRBJ1-2	TRBD1	.	TGTGCCATCACCTTGGAGAGGACAGGCTATGGCTACACCTTC	CAITLERTGYGYTF
TRBV5-1	TRBJ2-7	.	.	TGCGCCAGCAGCTTCACGTCTTACCAGGGGCTATATTACGAGCAGTACTTC	CASSFTSYQGLYYEQYF
TRBV9	TRBJ1-6	TRBD1	.	TGTGCCAGCACCCTAGGGGGCAGGGGAAATTCACCCCTCCACTTT	CASTLGGRGNSPLHF
TRBV7-6	TRBJ1-1	.	.	TGTGCCAGCAGCCGAGGGGGGAACACTGAAGCTTTCTTT	CASSRGGNTEAFF
TRBV7-2	TRBJ1-6	.	once	TGTGCCAGCAGCTTAGTGCCAGGGGCCTCTATGGGTTCACCCCTCCACTTT	CASSLVPGASMGSPLHF
TRBV7-9	TRBJ2-4	.	once	TGTGCCAGCAGCTTAGGATCGGGACTAGCCAAAAACATTCAGTACTTC	CASSLGSGLAKNIQYF
TRBV7-9	TRBJ2-5	.	.	TGTGCCAGCAGCATAGGGGGGCCCGTCCAAGAGACCCAGTACTTC	CASSIGGPVQETQYF